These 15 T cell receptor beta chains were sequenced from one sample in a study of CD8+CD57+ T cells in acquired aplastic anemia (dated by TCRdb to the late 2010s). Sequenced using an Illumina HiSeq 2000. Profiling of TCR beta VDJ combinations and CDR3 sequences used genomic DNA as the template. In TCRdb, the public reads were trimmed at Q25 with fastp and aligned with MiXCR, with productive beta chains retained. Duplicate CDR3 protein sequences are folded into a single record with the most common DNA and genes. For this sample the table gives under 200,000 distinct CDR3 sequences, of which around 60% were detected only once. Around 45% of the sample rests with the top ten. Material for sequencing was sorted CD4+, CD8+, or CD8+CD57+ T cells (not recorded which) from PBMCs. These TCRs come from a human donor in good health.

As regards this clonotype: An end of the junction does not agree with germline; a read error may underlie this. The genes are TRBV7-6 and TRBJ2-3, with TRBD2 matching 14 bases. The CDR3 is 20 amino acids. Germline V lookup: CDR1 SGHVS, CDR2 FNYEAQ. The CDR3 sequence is CASSLRGGLAGAFRTDTQYF. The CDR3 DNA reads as TGTGCCAGCAGCCTACGGGGGGGACTAGCGGGAGCCTTTCGCACGGATACGCAGTATTTT.

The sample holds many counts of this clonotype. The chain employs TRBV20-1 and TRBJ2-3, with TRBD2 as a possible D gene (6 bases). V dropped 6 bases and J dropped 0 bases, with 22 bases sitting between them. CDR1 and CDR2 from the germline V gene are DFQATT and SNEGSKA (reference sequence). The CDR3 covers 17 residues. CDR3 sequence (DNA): TGCAGTGCCCCAGAGGGTAGCGGTACCCTAAGCACAGATACGCAGTATTTT. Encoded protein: CSAPEGSGTLSTDTQYF.

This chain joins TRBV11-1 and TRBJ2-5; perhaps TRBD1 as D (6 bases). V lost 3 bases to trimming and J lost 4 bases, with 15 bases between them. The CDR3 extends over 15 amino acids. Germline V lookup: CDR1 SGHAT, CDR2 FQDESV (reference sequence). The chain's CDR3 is CASSFRQGRIETQYF. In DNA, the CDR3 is TGTGCCAGCAGCTTCCGCCAGGGGCGAATAGAGACCCAGTACTTC.

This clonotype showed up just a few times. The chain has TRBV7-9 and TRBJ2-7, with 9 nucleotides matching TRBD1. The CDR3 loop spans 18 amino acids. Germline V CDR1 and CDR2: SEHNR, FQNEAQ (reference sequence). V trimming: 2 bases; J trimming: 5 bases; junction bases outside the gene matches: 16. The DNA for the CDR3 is TGTGCCAGCAGCTTAAGGTGGTCCAGCGGGACAGGGTACCACGAGCAGTACTTC. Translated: CASSLRWSSGTGYHEQYF.

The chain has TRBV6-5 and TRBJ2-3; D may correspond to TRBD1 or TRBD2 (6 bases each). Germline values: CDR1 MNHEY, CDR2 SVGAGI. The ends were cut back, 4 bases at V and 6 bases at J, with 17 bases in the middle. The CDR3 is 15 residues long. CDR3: CASSSPGAVWDTQYF. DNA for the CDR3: TGTGCCAGCAGTTCCCCGGGGGCAGTTTGGGATACGCAGTATTTT.

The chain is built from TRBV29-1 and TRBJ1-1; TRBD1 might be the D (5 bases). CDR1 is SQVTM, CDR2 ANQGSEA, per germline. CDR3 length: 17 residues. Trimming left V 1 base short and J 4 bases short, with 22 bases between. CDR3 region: CSVEGSGSGGSGTEAFF. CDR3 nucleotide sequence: TGCAGCGTTGAAGGGTCCGGAAGTGGGGGAAGTGGCACTGAAGCTTTCTTT.

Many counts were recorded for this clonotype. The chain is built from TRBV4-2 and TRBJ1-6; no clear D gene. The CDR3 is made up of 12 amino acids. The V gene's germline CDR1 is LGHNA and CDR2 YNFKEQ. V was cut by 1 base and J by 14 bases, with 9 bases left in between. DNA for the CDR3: TGTGCCAGCAGCCAAGGGCCCCGCTCCCTCCACTTT. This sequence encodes CASSQGPRSLHF.

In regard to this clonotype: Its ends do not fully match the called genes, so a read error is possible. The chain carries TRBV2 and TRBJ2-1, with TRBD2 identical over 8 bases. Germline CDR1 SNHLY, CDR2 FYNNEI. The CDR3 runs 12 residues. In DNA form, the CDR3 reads TGTGCCAGCAGTCTAGAGGGACTAGTTTTTAGATTC. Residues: CASSLEGLVFRF.

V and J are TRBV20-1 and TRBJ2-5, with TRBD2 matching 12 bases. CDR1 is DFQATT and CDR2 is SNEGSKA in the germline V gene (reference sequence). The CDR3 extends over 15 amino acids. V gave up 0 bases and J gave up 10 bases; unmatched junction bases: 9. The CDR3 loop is CSARDRSLAGGDQYF. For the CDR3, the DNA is TGCAGTGCTAGAGATCGGAGCCTAGCGGGAGGGGACCAGTACTTC.

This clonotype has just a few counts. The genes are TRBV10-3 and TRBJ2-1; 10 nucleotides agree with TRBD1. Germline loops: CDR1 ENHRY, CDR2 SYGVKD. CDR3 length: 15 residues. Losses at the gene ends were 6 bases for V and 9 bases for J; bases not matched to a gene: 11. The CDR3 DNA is TGTGCCATCAGCACCGGGACAGGGGTATCTCTTGAGCAGTTCTTC. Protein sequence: CAISTGTGVSLEQFF.

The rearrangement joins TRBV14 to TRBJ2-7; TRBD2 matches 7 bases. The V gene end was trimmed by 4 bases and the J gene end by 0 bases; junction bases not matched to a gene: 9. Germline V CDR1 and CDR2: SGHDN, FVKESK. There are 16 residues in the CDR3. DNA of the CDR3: TGTGCCAGCAGCCCGTCCGGGGACTACTACTCCTACGAGCAGTACTTC. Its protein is CASSPSGDYYSYEQYF.

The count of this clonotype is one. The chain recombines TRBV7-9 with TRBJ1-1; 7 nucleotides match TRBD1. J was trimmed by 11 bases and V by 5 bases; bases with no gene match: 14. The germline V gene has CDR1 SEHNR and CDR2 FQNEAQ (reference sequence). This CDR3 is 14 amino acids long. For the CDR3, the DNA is TGTGCCAGCAGCCATCGGGACAGACTCCTTGAGGCTTTCTTT. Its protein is CASSHRDRLLEAFF.

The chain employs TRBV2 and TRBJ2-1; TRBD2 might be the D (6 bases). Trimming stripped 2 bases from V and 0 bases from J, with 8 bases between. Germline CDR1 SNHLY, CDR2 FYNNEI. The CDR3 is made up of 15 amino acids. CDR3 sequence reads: CASSEYSGSYNEQFF. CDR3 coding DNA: TGTGCCAGCAGTGAATATAGCGGCTCCTACAATGAGCAGTTCTTC.

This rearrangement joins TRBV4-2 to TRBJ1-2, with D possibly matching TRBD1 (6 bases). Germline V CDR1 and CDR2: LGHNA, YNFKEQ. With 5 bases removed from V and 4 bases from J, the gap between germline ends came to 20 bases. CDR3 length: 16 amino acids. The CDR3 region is CASSDGQSSRVYGYTF. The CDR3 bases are TGTGCCAGCAGCGACGGACAGTCCTCCAGGGTCTATGGCTACACCTTC.

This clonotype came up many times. CDR3 sequence reads: CASRDSTGLNTEAFF. The CDR3 DNA reads TGTGCCAGCAGAGACAGTACAGGACTGAACACTGAAGCTTTCTTT. The J gene is TRBJ1-1, the V gene TRBV2, with D possibly being TRBD1 (5 bases). CDR1 and CDR2 from the germline V gene are SNHLY and FYNNEI. There are 15 residues in the CDR3. V gave up 6 bases and J gave up 0 bases, with 14 bases separating them.